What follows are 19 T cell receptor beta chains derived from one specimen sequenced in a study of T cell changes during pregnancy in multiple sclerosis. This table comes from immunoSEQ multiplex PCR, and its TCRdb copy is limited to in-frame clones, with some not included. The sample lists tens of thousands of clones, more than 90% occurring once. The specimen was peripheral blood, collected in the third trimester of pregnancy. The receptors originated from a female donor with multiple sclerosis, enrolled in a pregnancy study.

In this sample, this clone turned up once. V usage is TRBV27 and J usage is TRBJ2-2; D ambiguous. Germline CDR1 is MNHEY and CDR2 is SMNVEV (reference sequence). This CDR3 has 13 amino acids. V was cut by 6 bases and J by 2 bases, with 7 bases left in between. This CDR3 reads CASSPRNTGELFF. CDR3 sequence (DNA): TGTGCCAGCAGCCCCAGAAACACCGGGGAGCTGTTTTTT.

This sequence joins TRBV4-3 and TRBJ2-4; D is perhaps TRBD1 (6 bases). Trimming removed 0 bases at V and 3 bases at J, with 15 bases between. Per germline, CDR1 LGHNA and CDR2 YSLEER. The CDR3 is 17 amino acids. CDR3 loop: CASSQDPQTGSKNIQYF. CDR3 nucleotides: TGCGCCAGCAGCCAAGATCCACAGACAGGTAGCAAAAACATTCAGTACTTC.

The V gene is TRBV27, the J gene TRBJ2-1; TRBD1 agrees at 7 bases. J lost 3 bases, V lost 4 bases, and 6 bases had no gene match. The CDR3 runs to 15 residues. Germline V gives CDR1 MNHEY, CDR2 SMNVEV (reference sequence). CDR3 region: CASSSGGRYYNEQFF. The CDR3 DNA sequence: TGTGCCAGCAGTTCAGGGGGACGGTACTACAATGAGCAGTTCTTC.

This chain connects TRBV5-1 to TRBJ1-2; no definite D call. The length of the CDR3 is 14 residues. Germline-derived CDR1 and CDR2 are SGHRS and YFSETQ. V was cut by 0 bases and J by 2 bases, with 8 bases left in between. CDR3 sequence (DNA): TGCGCCAGCAGCTTGGACAGCCAGAACTATGGCTACACCTTC. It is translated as CASSLDSQNYGYTF. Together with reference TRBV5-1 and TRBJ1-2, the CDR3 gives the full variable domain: KAGVTQTPRYLIKTRGQQVTLSCSPISGHRSVSWYQQTPGQGLQFLFEYFSETQRNKGNFPGRFSGRQFSNSRSEMNVSTLELGDSALYLCASSLDSQNYGYTFGSGTRLTVV.

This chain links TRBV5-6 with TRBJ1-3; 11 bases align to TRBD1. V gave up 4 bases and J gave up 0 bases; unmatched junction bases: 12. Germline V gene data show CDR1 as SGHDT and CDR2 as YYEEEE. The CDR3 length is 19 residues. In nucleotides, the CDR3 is TGTGCCAGCAGCCCGACTAGGGGACAGGGGGTCTTCTCTGGAAACACCATATATTTT. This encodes CASSPTRGQGVFSGNTIYF.

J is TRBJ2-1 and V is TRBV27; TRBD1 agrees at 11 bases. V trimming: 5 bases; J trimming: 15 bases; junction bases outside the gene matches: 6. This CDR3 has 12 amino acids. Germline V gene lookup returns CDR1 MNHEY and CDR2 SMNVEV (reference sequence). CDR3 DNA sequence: TGTGCCAGCAGTCCCCCGGACAGGGGGCTGTTCTTC. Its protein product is CASSPPDRGLFF.

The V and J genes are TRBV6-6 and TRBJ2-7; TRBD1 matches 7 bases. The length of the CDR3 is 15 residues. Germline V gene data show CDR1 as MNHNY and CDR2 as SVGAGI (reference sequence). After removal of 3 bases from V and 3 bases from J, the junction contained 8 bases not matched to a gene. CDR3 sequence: CASSYRTGEDYEQYF. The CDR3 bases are TGTGCCAGCAGTTATCGGACAGGAGAAGACTACGAGCAGTACTTC.

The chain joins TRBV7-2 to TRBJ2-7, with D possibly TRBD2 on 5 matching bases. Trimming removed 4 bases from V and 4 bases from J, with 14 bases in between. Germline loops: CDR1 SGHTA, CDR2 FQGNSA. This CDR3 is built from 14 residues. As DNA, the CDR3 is TGTGCCAGCAGCTCCGTAGGGCGGGCGTACGAGCAGTACTTC. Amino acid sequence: CASSSVGRAYEQYF.

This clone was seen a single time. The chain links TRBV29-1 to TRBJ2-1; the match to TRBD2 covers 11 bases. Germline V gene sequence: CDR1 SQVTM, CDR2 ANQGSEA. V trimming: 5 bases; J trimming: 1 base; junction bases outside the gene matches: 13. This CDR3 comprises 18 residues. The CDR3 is CSVFLSSGRTSSYNEQFF. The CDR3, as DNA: TGCAGCGTTTTTCTTTCTAGCGGGAGGACGTCGTCCTACAATGAGCAGTTCTTC.

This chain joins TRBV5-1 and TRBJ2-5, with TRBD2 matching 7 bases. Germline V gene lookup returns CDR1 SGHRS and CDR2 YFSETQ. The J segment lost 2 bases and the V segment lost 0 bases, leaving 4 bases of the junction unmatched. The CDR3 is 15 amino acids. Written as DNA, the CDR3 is TGCGCCAGCAGCTTGGCCCCAGCGGGGCAAGAGACCCAGTACTTC. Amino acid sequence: CASSLAPAGQETQYF.

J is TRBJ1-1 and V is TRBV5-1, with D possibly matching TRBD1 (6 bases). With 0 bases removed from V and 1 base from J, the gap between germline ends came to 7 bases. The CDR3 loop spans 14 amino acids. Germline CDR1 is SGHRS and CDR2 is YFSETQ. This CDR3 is CASSLDRANTEAFF. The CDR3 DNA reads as TGCGCCAGCAGCTTGGACAGGGCGAACACTGAAGCTTTCTTT. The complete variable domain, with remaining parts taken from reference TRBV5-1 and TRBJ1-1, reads KAGVTQTPRYLIKTRGQQVTLSCSPISGHRSVSWYQQTPGQGLQFLFEYFSETQRNKGNFPGRFSGRQFSNSRSEMNVSTLELGDSALYLCASSLDRANTEAFFGQGTRLTVV.

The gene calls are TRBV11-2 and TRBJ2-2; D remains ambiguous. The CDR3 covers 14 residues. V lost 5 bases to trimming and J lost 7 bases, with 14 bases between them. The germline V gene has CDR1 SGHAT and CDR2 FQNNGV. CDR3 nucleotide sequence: TGTGCCAGCAGCCCCAACGGGTACGGCGGGGAGCTGTTTTTT. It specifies CASSPNGYGGELFF.

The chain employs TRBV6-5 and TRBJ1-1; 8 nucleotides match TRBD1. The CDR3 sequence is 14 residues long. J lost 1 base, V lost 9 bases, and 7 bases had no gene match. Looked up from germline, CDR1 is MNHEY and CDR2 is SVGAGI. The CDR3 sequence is CASTGGRWNTEAFF. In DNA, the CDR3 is TGTGCCAGTACAGGGGGGCGGTGGAACACTGAAGCTTTCTTT.

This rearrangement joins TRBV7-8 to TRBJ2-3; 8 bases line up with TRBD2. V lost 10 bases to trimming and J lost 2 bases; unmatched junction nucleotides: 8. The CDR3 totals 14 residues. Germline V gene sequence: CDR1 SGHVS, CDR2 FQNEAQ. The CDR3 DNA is TGTGCCACCGCGAGCGGGGGAATCACAGATACGCAGTATTTT. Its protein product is CATASGGITDTQYF.

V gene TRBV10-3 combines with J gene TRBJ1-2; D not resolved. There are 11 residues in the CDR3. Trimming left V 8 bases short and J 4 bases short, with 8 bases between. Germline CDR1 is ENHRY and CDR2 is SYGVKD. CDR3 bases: TGTGCCATCTCAGAATCCTATGGCTACACCTTC. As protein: CAISESYGYTF.

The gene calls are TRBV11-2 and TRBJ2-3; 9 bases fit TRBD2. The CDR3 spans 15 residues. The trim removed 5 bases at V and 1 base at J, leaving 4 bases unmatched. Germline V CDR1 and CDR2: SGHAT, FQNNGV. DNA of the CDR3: TGTGCCAGCAGCCCTTGGACTAGCGGCACAGATACGCAGTATTTT. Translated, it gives CASSPWTSGTDTQYF. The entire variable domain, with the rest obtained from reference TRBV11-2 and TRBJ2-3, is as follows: EAGVAQSPRYKIIEKRQSVAFWCNPISGHATLYWYQQILGQGPKLLIQFQNNGVVDDSQLPKDRFSAERLKGVDSTLKIQPAKLEDSAVYLCASSPWTSGTDTQYFGPGTRLTVL.

Here the CDR3 DNA reads TGTGCCAGCAGTTTTGGGACAGCAAATCAGCCCCAGCATTTT. Its translation: CASSFGTANQPQHF. This chain links TRBV28 with TRBJ1-5; 7 bases are shared with TRBD1. CDR1 MDHEN and CDR2 SYDVKM come from the germline V gene. The CDR3 contains 14 residues. The ends lost 3 bases at V and 4 bases at J; junction bases unmatched: 3.

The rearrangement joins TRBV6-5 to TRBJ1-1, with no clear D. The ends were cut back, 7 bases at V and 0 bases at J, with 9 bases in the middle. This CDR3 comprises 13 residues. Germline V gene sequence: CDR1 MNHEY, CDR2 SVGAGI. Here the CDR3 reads CASTTTMNTEAFF. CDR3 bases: TGTGCCAGCACCACGACTATGAACACTGAAGCTTTCTTT.

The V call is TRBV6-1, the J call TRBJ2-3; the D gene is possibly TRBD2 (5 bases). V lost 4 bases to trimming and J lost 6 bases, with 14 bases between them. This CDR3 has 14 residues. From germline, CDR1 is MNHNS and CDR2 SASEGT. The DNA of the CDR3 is TGTGCCAGCAGTGGGCAACTGGGAGCGGATACGCAGTATTTT. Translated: CASSGQLGADTQYF.